A single T cell receptor beta chain is shown here with its context. Its antigen is undetermined. These data come from a study of T cell responses to AZD1222 COVID-19 vaccine. Study background: The study pooled second doses at about 4 or about 12 weeks. Whole-study results and caveats: The donor cohort was predominantly white British with a female majority, and clonal diversity may have been underestimated. At 160-218 and 743-854, vaccine-associated CD4 TCRs were dominant, and they spanned spike. When two AZD1222 doses had been given, Spike-specific TCR breadth and depth rose.

Method: immunoSEQ multiplex PCR; TCRdb's copy keeps in-frame clones and lacks some. The repertoire consists of some 83,000 clones, with about 84% occurring once and the leading ten covering roughly 8.7%. This CDR3 is built from 15 residues. Germline V gene data show CDR1 as SQVTM and CDR2 as ANQGSEA. V lost 6 bases to trimming and J lost 3 bases, with 19 bases between them. The sample was peripheral blood, taken on day 0 of AZD1222 vaccination. The sequence was collected from an adult in good health. This chain links TRBV29-1 with TRBJ2-3, with D possibly TRBD2 on 6 matching bases. DNA of the CDR3: TGCAGCGTCAAAAAAGGGACTCTACCAACAGATACGCAGTATTTT. This encodes CSVKKGTLPTDTQYF.